The following is a T cell receptor beta chain sequence with its context. Trimming took 4 bases from V and 5 from J, leaving 12 bases between them. The germline V gene encodes CDR1 DFQATT and CDR2 SNEGSKA (reference sequence). CDR3 length: 13 amino acids. These data are taken from a study of blood T cells in healthy people across ages. At the level of the study: Template switching picked up about one barcoded beta molecule for each two T cells.

It was with a sample-barcoded 5' primer and a J-beta primer mix that a second PCR of roughly 6 to 12 cycles was run. MiXCR, run by TCRdb on the 5' RACE reads, gives a single entry per CDR3 protein. The data hold 1.5 million to 2 million distinct CDR3 sequences, with roughly 27% observed a single time. This chain joins TRBV20-1 and TRBJ2-1; tentatively, D is TRBD2 (5 bases). This TCR was sampled from a woman in her 30s in good health. The specimen sequenced was blood. This CDR3 is CSATTRPNNEQFF. As DNA, the CDR3 is TGCAGTGCTACCACTAGGCCGAACAATGAGCAGTTCTTC.